This T cell receptor beta chain was captured by sequencing in a study of shared clonotypes between healthy human individuals. This table comes from immunoSEQ multiplex PCR, and its TCRdb copy is limited to in-frame clones, with some not included. The sample consists of a few hundred thousand clones, less than 85% of them appearing once. CDR3 length equals 17 residues. CDR1 is MDHEN and CDR2 is SYDVKM in the germline V gene. The V gene end was trimmed by 5 bases and the J gene end by 2 bases; junction bases not matched to a gene: 15. There were no recent acute infections or vaccinations among the donors, who were healthy HIV-negative adults.

The chain recombines TRBV28 with TRBJ2-7; TRBD2 agrees at 7 bases. The sequenced material came from memory CD4+ T cells sorted from blood. Subset meaning: CD45RA-negative fraction. The sequence came from a man between 25 and 39 years old in good health. The CDR3 bases are TGTGCCAGCAGTGTCCAGAGAGCGGGACTTATCCCCTACGAGCAGTACTTC. Its translation is CASSVQRAGLIPYEQYF.